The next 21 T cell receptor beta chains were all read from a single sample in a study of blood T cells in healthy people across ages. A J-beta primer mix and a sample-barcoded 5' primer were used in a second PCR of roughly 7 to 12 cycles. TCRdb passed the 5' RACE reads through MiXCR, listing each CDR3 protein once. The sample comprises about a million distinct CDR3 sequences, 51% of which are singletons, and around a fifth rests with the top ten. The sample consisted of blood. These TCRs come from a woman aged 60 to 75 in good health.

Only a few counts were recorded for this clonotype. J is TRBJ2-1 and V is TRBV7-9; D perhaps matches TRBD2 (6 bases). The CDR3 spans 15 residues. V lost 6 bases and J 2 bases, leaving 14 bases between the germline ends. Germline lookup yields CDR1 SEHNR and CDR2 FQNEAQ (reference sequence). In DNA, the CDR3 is TGTGCCAGCAGTTTGCCGGGACTGACCTACAATGAGCAGTTCTTC. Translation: CASSLPGLTYNEQFF.

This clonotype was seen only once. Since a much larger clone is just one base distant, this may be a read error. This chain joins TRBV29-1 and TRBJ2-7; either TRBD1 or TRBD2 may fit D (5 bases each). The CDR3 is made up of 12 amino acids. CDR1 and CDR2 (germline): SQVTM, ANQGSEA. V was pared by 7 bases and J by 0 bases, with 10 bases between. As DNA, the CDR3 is TGCAGCGCTGGGACGAGCTCCTACGAGCAGTACTTC. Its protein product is CSAGTSSYEQYF.

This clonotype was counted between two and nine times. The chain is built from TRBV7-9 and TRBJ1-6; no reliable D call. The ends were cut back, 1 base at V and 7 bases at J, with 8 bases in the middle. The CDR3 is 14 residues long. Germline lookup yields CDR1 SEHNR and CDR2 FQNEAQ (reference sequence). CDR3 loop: CASSLEVSNSPLHF. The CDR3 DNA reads TGTGCCAGCAGCTTAGAGGTCAGCAATTCACCCCTCCACTTT.

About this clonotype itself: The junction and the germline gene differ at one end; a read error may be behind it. CDR3 DNA sequence: TGCAGCGTGGCAACAGGATACAACACTGAAGTTTTCTTT. Translated, it gives CSVATGYNTEVFF. This chain connects TRBV29-1 to TRBJ1-1, with D perhaps TRBD1 (5 bases). Germline V gives CDR1 SQVTM, CDR2 ANQGSEA. This CDR3 is built from 13 residues. The complete variable domain, with remaining parts taken from reference TRBV29-1 and TRBJ1-1, reads SAVISQKPSRDICQRGTSLTIQCQVDSQVTMMFWYRQQPGQSLTLIATANQGSEATYESGFVIDKFPISRPNLTFSTLTVSNMSPEDSSIYLCSVATGYNTEVFFGQGTRLTVV.

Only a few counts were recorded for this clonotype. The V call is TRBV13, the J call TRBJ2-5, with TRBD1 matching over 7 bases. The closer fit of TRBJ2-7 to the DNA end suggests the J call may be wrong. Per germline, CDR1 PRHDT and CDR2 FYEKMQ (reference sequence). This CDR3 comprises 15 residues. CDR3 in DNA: TGTGCCAGCAGCTCCTACGAGCTACAGGGGTACGAGCAGTACTTC. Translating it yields CASSSYELQGYEQYF.

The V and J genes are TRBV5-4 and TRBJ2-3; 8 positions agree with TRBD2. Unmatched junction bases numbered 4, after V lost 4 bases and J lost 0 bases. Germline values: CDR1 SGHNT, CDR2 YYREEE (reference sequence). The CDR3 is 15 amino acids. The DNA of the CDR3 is TGTGCCAGCAGCCAGCAGCGGGAGAGCACAGATACGCAGTATTTT. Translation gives CASSQQRESTDTQYF. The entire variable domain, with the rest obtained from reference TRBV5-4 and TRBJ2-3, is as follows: ETGVTQSPTHLIKTRGQQVTLRCSSQSGHNTVSWYQQALGQGPQFIFQYYREEENGRGNFPPRFSGLQFPNYSSELNVNALELDDSALYLCASSQQRESTDTQYFGPGTRLTVL.

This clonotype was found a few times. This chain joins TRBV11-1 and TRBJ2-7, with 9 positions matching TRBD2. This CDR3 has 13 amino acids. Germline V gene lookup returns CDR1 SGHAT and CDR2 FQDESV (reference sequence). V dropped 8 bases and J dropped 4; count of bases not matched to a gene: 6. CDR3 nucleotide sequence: TGTGCCAGCGCGTTAGCGGGAGTGTACGAGCAGTACTTC. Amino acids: CASALAGVYEQYF.

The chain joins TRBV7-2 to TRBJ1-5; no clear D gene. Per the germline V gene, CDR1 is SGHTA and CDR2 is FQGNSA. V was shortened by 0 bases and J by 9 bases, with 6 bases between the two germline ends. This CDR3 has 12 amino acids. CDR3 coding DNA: TGTGCCAGCAGCTTAGCGGGCCCGCCCCAGCATTTT. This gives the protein CASSLAGPPQHF.

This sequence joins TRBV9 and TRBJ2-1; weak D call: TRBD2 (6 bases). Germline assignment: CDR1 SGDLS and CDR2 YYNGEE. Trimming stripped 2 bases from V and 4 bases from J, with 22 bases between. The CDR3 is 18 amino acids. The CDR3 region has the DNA TGTGCCAGCAGCGTGAATGCCCACGGAGGGGTGAGTTACAATGAGCAGTTCTTC. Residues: CASSVNAHGGVSYNEQFF.

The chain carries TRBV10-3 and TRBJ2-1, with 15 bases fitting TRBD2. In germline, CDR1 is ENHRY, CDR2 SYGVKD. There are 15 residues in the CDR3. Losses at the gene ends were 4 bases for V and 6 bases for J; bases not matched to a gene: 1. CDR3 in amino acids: CAISGTSGRANEQFF. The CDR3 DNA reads TGTGCCATCAGTGGGACTAGCGGGAGGGCCAATGAGCAGTTCTTC.

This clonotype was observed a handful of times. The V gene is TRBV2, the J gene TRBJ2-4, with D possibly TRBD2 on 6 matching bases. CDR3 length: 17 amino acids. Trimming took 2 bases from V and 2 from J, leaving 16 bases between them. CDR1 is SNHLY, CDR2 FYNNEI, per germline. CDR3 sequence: CASSETQGGVTKNIQYF. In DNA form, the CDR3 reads TGTGCCAGCAGTGAAACCCAGGGCGGGGTTACCAAAAACATTCAGTACTTC.

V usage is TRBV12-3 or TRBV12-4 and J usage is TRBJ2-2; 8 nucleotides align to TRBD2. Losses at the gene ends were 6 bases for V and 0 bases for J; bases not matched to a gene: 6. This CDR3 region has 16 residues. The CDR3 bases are TGTGCCAGCAGCGATAGCGGGGCCGCGAACACCGGGGAGCTGTTTTTT. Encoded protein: CASSDSGAANTGELFF.

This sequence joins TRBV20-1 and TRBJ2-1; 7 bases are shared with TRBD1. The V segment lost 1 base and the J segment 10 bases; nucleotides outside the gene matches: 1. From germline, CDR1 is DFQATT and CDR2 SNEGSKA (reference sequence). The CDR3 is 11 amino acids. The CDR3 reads CSARVDREQFF. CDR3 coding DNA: TGCAGTGCTAGAGTGGACAGGGAGCAGTTCTTC.

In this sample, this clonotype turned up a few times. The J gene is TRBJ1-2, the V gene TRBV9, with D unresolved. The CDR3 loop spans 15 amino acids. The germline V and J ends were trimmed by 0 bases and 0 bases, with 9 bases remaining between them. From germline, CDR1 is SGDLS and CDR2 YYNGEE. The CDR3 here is CASSVGPPSNYGYTF. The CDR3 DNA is TGTGCCAGCAGCGTAGGTCCACCTTCTAACTATGGCTACACCTTC.

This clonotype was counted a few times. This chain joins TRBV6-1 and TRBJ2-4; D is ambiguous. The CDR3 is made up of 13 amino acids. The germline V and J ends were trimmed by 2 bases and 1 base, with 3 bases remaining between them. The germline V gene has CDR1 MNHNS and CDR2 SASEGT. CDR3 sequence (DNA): TGTGCCAGCAGTGAACAGGCCAAAAACATTCAGTACTTC. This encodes CASSEQAKNIQYF.

CDR3 loop: CASPGRTIYNEQFF. The CDR3 DNA sequence: TGTGCCAGCCCCGGGCGGACGATTTACAATGAGCAGTTCTTC. This chain links TRBV2 with TRBJ2-1; D remains ambiguous. The CDR3 is 14 amino acids. Germline V CDR1 and CDR2: SNHLY, FYNNEI. Trimming stripped 8 bases from V and 4 bases from J, with 15 bases between.

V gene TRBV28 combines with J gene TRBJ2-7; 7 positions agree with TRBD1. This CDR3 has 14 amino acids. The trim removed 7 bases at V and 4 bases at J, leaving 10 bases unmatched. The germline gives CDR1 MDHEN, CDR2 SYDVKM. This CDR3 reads CASIAGQAPYEQYF. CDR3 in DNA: TGTGCCAGCATTGCAGGACAGGCCCCTTACGAGCAGTACTTC.

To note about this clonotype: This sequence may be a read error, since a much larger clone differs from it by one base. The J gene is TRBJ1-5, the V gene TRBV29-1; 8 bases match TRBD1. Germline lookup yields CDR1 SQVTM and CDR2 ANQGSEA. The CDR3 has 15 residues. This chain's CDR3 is CSVEVRDRRNQPRHF. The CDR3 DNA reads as TGCAGCGTTGAAGTCCGGGACAGGAGAAATCAGCCCCGGCATTTT.

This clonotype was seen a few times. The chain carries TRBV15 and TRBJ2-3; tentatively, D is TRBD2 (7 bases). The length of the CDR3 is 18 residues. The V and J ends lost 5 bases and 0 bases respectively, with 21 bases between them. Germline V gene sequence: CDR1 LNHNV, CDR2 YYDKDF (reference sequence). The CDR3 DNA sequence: TGTGCCACCAGCCCCCAACGCATAAGGGGGGGAAGCACAGATACGCAGTATTTT. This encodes CATSPQRIRGGSTDTQYF.

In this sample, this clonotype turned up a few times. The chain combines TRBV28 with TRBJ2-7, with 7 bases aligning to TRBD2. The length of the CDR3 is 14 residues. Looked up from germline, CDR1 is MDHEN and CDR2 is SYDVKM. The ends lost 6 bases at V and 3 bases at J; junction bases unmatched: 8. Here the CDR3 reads CASRSGISLYEQYF. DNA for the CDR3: TGTGCCAGCAGAAGCGGGATCTCCCTCTACGAGCAGTACTTC.

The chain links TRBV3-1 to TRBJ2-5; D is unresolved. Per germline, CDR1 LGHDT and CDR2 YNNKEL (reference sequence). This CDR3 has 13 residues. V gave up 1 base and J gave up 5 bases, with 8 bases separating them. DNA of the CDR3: TGTGCCAGCAGCCAAGTTGCTGCGGAGACCCAGTACTTC. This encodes CASSQVAAETQYF.